Listed here are 5 T cell receptor beta chains from one sample, sequenced in a study of blood T cell repertoires in COVID-19. The method was immunoSEQ multiplex PCR; TCRdb's version includes in-frame clones alone and lacks a portion of them. Of around 500,000 clones in the sample, around nine tenths are singletons; the top ten hold around 8%. Source material: PBMCs or T cells enriched from blood (not recorded which). All receptors come from a woman aged 60-75 years who had recovered from COVID-19.

The rearrangement joins TRBV29-1 to TRBJ2-3, with D maybe TRBD2 (5 bases). Per germline, CDR1 SQVTM and CDR2 ANQGSEA. V was shortened by 8 bases and J by 4 bases, with 13 bases between the two germline ends. The CDR3 has 12 residues. For the CDR3, the DNA is TGCAGCCTCATGACGGGGTCAGATACGCAGTATTTT. Residues: CSLMTGSDTQYF.

The V gene is TRBV18, the J gene TRBJ2-7; D ambiguous. V gave up 5 bases and J gave up 0 bases, with 8 bases separating them. Germline lookup yields CDR1 KGHSH and CDR2 LQKENI. CDR3 size: 13 residues. As DNA, the CDR3 is TGTGCCAGCTCAAAAGAGAGCTCCTACGAGCAGTACGTC. Its protein product is CASSKESSYEQYV.

This chain links TRBV24-1 with TRBJ1-4; D remains ambiguous. Germline CDR1 reads KGHDR; CDR2 reads SFDVKD. The CDR3 loop spans 13 amino acids. V lost 9 bases and J 0 bases, leaving 7 bases between the germline ends. CDR3 nucleotide sequence: TGTGCCACCTCCCCCGCAACTAATGAAAAACTGTTTTTT. This gives the protein CATSPATNEKLFF.

This chain links TRBV19 with TRBJ1-5; the match to TRBD1 covers 8 bases. Germline-derived CDR1 and CDR2 are LNHDA and SQIVND (reference sequence). The CDR3 has 16 residues. V lost 5 bases, J lost 6 bases, and 12 bases stayed unmatched. The CDR3 coding sequence is TGTGCCAGTAGTTCTACCCCCGGGACAGGCGGTCAGCCCCAGCATTTT. The encoded protein is CASSSTPGTGGQPQHF.

The chain combines TRBV14 with TRBJ1-6; a weak D match, TRBD1 (6 bases). Looked up from germline, CDR1 is SGHDN and CDR2 is FVKESK. V was trimmed by 11 bases and J by 7 bases, leaving 15 bases between them. CDR3 length: 13 residues. The DNA of the CDR3 is TGTGCCGTTGCCCAGGGGAAAAATTCACCCCTCCACTTT. Encoded protein: CAVAQGKNSPLHF.